This TCR beta chain was identified in a study of blood T cell repertoires in COVID-19. Study summary: T cells, B-cell-depleted T cells, or PBMCs provided the cDNA or gDNA that served as material.

V shed 3 bases, J shed 4 bases, and the junction held 10 bases outside the gene matches. CDR3 length: 16 residues. Per the germline V gene, CDR1 is KGHSH and CDR2 is LQKENI. The data were produced by immunoSEQ multiplex PCR, yet TCRdb's version contains in-frame clones alone and is incomplete. The table includes some 260,000 clones, roughly 84% detected once. This chain connects TRBV18 to TRBJ2-7; 9 positions match TRBD2. The sample consisted of peripheral blood. This receptor was obtained from a woman younger than 35 with acute or convalescent COVID-19. This CDR3 reads CASSPSGGTSSYEQYF. As DNA, the CDR3 is TGTGCCAGCTCACCCTCCGGTGGGACTAGCTCTTACGAGCAGTACTTC.